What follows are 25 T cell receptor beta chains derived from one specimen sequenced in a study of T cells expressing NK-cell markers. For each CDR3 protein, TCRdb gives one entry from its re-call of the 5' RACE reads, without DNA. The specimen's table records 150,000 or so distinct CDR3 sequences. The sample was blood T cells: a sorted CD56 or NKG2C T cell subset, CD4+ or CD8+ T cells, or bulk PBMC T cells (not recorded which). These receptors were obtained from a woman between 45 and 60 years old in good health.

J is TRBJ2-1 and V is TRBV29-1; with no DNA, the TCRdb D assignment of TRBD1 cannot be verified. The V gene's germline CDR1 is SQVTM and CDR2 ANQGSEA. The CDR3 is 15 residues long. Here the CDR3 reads CSVGDRDTLYNEQFF.

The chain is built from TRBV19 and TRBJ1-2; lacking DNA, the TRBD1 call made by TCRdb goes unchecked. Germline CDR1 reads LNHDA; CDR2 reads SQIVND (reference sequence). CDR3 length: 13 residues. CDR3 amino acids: CASSTGSPYGYTF.

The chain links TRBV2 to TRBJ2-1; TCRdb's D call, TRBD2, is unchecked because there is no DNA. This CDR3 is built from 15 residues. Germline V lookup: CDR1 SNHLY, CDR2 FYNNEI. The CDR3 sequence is CASSGTSGNYNEQFF.

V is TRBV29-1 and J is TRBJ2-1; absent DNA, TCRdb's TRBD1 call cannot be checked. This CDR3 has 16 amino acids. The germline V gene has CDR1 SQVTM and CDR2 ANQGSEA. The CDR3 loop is CSVEALGGRIYNEQFF.

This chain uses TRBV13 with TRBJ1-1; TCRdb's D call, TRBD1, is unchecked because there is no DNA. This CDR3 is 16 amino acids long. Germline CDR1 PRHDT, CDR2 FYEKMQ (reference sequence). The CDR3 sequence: CASSLWPQGSDTEAFF.

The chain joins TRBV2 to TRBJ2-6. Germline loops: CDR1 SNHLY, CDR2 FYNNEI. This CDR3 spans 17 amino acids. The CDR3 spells CASSPGPSGSGANVLTF.

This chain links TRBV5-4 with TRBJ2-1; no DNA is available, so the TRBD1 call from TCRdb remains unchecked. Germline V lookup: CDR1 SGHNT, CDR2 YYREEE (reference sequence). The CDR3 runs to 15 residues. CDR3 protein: CASSLPPGTRGEQFF.

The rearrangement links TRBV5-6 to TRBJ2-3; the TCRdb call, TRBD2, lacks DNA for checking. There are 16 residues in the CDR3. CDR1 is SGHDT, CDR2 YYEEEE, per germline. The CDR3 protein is CASSPGAAGSEDTQYF.

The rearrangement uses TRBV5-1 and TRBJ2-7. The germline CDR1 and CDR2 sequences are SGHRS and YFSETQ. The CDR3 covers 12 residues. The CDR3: CASASMDYEQYF.

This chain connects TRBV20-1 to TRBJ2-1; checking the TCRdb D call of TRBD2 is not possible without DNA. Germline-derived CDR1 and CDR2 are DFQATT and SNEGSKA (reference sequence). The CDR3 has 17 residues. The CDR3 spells CSARVFGGGRAENEQFF.

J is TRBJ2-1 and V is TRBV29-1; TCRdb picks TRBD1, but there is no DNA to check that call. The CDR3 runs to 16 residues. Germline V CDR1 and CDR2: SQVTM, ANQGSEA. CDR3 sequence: CSVEELGRGIGNEQFF.

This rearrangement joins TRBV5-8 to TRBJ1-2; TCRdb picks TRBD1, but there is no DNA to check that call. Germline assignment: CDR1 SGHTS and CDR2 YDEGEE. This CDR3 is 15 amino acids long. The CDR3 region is CASSLPLQGDYGYTF. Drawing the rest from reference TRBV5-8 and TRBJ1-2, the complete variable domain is EAGVTQSPTHLIKTRGQQATLRCSPISGHTSVYWYQQALGLGLQFLLWYDEGEERNRGNFPPRFSGRQFPNYSSELNVNALELEDSALYLCASSLPLQGDYGYTFGSGTRLTVV.

CDR3 residues: CSARPQRARRYYEQYF. The V and J genes are TRBV20-1 and TRBJ2-7; the TCRdb call, TRBD2, lacks DNA for checking. The CDR3 consists of 16 residues. Germline lookup yields CDR1 DFQATT and CDR2 SNEGSKA (reference sequence).

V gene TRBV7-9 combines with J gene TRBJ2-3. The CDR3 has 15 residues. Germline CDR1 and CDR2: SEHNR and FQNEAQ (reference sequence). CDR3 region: CASSLREVSTDTQYF.

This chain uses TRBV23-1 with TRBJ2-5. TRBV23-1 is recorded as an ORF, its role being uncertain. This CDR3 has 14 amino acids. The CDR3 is CARTSSDHQETQYF.

Here the CDR3 reads CATSDLAGHTGELFF. The V gene is TRBV24-1, the J gene TRBJ2-2; TCRdb's D call, TRBD2, is unchecked because there is no DNA. The CDR3 is 15 residues long. Germline V gives CDR1 KGHDR, CDR2 SFDVKD.

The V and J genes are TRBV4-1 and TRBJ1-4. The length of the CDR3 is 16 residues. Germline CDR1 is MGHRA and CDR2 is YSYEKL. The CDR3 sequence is CASSSRHEGTNEKLFF.

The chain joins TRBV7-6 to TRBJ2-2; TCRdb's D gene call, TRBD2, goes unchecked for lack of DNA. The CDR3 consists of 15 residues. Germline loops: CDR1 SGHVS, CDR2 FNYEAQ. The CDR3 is CASSLEVAATGELFF.

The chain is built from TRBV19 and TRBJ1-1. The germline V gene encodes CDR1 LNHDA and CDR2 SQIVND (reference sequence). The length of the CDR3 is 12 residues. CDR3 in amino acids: CASQAGFGEAFF.

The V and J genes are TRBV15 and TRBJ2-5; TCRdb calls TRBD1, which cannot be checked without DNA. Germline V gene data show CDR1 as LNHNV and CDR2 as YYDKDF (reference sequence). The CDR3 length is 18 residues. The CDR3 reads CATSKTPERGRPQETQYF. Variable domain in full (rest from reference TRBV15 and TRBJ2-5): DAMVIQNPRYQVTQFGKPVTLSCSQTLNHNVMYWYQQKSSQAPKLLFHYYDKDFNNEADTPDNFQSRRPNTSFCFLDIRSPGLGDTAMYLCATSKTPERGRPQETQYFGPGTRLLVL.

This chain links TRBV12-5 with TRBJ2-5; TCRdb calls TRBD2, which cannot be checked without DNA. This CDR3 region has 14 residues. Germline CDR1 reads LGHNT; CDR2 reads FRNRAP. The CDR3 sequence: CASGFATVQETQYF.

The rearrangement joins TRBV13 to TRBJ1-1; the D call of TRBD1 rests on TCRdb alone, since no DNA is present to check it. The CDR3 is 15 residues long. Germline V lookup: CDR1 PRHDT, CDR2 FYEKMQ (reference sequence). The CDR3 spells CASSPPGGSSTEAFF.

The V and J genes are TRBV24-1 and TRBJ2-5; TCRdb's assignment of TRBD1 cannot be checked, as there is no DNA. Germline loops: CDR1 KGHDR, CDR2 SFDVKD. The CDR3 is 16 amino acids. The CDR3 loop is CATSEYRSSEGETQYF.

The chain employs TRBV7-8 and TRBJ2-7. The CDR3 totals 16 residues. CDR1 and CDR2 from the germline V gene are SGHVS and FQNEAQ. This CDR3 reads CASSLDRAGASYEQYF.

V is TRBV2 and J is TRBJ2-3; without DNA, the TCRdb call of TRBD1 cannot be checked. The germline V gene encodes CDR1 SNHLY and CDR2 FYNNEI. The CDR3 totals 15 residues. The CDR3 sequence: CASSAGSGSTDTQYF. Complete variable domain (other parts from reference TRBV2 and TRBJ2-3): EPEVTQTPSHQVTQMGQEVILRCVPISNHLYFYWYRQILGQKVEFLVSFYNNEISEKSEIFDDQFSVERPDGSNFTLKIRSTKLEDSAMYFCASSAGSGSTDTQYFGPGTRLTVL.